The rows below give T cell receptor beta chains drawn from one sample of a study of cytomegalovirus exposure and HLA in healthy donors. Assay used: immunoSEQ multiplex PCR; TCRdb lists only in-frame clones, some missing. The table has around 200,000 clones, 81% seen once. Sequencing used PBMCs. The receptors were sampled from a man aged 50 to 59 in good health and CMV-seronegative. Both conserved end residues are part of each CDR3. Fields, in order: J gene, V gene, CDR3 protein.

j_call: TRBJ1-3; v_call: TRBV5-1; cdr3_aa: CASSEGSSGNTIYF
j_call: TRBJ1-1; v_call: TRBV9; cdr3_aa: CASSVTTGVTTEAFF
j_call: TRBJ1-4; v_call: TRBV27; cdr3_aa: CASSDWNNNEKLFF
j_call: TRBJ1-2; v_call: TRBV2; cdr3_aa: CASSRDRVADGYTF
j_call: TRBJ2-7; v_call: TRBV7-2; cdr3_aa: CASSLAHGNEQYF
j_call: TRBJ1-6; v_call: TRBV9; cdr3_aa: CASSAYRDNDSPLHF
j_call: TRBJ2-1; v_call: TRBV5-5; cdr3_aa: CASSLGPVANNEQFF
j_call: TRBJ2-5; v_call: TRBV15; cdr3_aa: CATSRDKGAGETQYF
j_call: TRBJ2-1; v_call: TRBV4-3; cdr3_aa: CASSQETSGNEQFF
j_call: TRBJ1-1; v_call: TRBV7-9; cdr3_aa: CSSSGWTEVNTEAFF
j_call: TRBJ2-7; v_call: TRBV10-3; cdr3_aa: CAISEEVAYEQYF
j_call: TRBJ2-3; v_call: TRBV7-2; cdr3_aa: CASSSDSTHTDTQYF
j_call: TRBJ2-5; v_call: TRBV9; cdr3_aa: CASSVATGAQETQYF
j_call: TRBJ2-2; v_call: TRBV9; cdr3_aa: CASSVGEANTGELFF
j_call: TRBJ1-1; v_call: TRBV27; cdr3_aa: CASSPEDRVNTEAFF
j_call: TRBJ2-5; v_call: TRBV10-1; cdr3_aa: CASSESWAEETQYF
j_call: TRBJ2-1; v_call: TRBV7-9; cdr3_aa: CASSLGRRAIQFF
j_call: TRBJ2-3; v_call: TRBV12-5; cdr3_aa: CASGLVQGTQYF
j_call: TRBJ1-2; v_call: TRBV5-4; cdr3_aa: CASSPDRGYGYTF
j_call: TRBJ1-6; v_call: TRBV6-5; cdr3_aa: CASSYEEGKNSPLHF
j_call: TRBJ2-6; v_call: TRBV19; cdr3_aa: CASSLLAGSGANVLTF
j_call: TRBJ1-2; v_call: TRBV6-1; cdr3_aa: CASSALLVGGYTF
j_call: TRBJ2-5; v_call: TRBV9; cdr3_aa: CASSVSGTQETQYF
j_call: TRBJ2-7; v_call: TRBV5-1; cdr3_aa: CASSLLTGGIYEQYF
j_call: TRBJ2-2; v_call: TRBV2; cdr3_aa: CASSRDRVNTGELFF
j_call: TRBJ2-7; v_call: TRBV19; cdr3_aa: CASSSRRGQGEYEQYF
j_call: TRBJ2-7; v_call: TRBV19; cdr3_aa: CASSLLQGGEQYF
j_call: TRBJ1-2; v_call: TRBV5-6; cdr3_aa: CASSLGSGAGYTF
j_call: TRBJ2-7; v_call: TRBV11-2; cdr3_aa: CASSTLQGKPYEQYF
j_call: TRBJ1-1; v_call: TRBV19; cdr3_aa: CASRDMNTEAFF
j_call: TRBJ2-2; v_call: TRBV4-1; cdr3_aa: CASSQAPGSYSNTGELFF
j_call: TRBJ1-3; v_call: TRBV6-1; cdr3_aa: CASSELLKRISGNTIYF
j_call: TRBJ2-5; v_call: TRBV7-2; cdr3_aa: CASNRGQKETQYF
j_call: TRBJ2-3; v_call: TRBV2; cdr3_aa: CASFSGTGMRGTQYF
j_call: TRBJ2-5; v_call: TRBV11-2; cdr3_aa: CASSLDRGPETQYF
j_call: TRBJ1-6; v_call: TRBV6-5; cdr3_aa: CASSYSSRGVNSPLHF
j_call: TRBJ1-2; v_call: TRBV23-1; cdr3_aa: CASSRNLTRGDYGYTF
j_call: TRBJ2-5; v_call: TRBV9; cdr3_aa: CASSGGQGASQETQYF
j_call: TRBJ2-7; v_call: TRBV5-8; cdr3_aa: CASSRGTGRSYEQYF
j_call: TRBJ2-2; v_call: TRBV7-8; cdr3_aa: CASNPQTGGPVGELFF
j_call: TRBJ2-7; v_call: TRBV30; cdr3_aa: CAWSGAGTYEQYF
j_call: TRBJ2-5; v_call: TRBV30; cdr3_aa: CAWSRGQDLETQYF
j_call: TRBJ1-1; v_call: TRBV7-8; cdr3_aa: CASSHRDRESNTEAFF
j_call: TRBJ2-7; v_call: TRBV19; cdr3_aa: CASSTGTSGALMQYF
j_call: TRBJ2-7; v_call: TRBV28; cdr3_aa: CASGGAEEGYEQYF
j_call: TRBJ2-3; v_call: TRBV27; cdr3_aa: CASSWRSTDTQYF
j_call: TRBJ2-1; v_call: TRBV9; cdr3_aa: CASSPPTSGGAGEQFF
j_call: TRBJ1-4; v_call: TRBV7-9; cdr3_aa: CASSPAGIGEKLFF
j_call: TRBJ2-6; v_call: TRBV7-2; cdr3_aa: CASSHGSSGANVLTF
j_call: TRBJ1-2; v_call: TRBV5-6; cdr3_aa: CASSLGRRRDGYTF
j_call: TRBJ2-5; v_call: TRBV30; cdr3_aa: CAWNSGGAKTQYF
j_call: TRBJ1-2; v_call: TRBV5-6; cdr3_aa: CASSLVGGGNYGYTF
j_call: TRBJ1-6; v_call: TRBV9; cdr3_aa: CASSPGGGLSPLHF
j_call: TRBJ2-2; v_call: TRBV7-9; cdr3_aa: CASSLVWELFF
j_call: .; v_call: TRBV27; cdr3_aa: CASSPRQAKTTYEQYF
j_call: TRBJ1-3; v_call: TRBV7-2; cdr3_aa: CASSLSGSYSPGNTIYF
j_call: TRBJ2-5; v_call: TRBV25-1; cdr3_aa: CASSEPAPGWETQYF